This TCR beta chain comes out of a study of T-cell memory formation after mild COVID-19. Across the whole study: In these data, TCR clusters were largely donor specific.

Constant-segment primers and 5'RACE yielded cDNA libraries for TCR alpha and TCR beta, each carrying sample barcodes and UMIs. TCRdb itself ran the 5' RACE reads through MiXCR, one entry per CDR3 protein. The sample contains 350,000 to 500,000 distinct CDR3 sequences, more than 20% of which appear only once. The source of this sequence is an adult woman who had mild COVID-19 (a few samples of this study predate the infection). Cell type and time point are not known. What was sequenced was PBMCs or a T cell subset sorted from them (not recorded which).

The CDR3: CASSTRSSGANVLTF. In nucleotides, the CDR3 is TGTGCCAGCAGCACCCGTTCCTCTGGGGCCAACGTCCTGACTTTC. V is TRBV11-3 and J is TRBJ2-6; no firm D call. The CDR3 consists of 15 residues. CDR1 is SGHNT and CDR2 is YENEEA in the germline V gene. The V end was cut by 5 bases, the J end by 0 bases, with 8 bases between.